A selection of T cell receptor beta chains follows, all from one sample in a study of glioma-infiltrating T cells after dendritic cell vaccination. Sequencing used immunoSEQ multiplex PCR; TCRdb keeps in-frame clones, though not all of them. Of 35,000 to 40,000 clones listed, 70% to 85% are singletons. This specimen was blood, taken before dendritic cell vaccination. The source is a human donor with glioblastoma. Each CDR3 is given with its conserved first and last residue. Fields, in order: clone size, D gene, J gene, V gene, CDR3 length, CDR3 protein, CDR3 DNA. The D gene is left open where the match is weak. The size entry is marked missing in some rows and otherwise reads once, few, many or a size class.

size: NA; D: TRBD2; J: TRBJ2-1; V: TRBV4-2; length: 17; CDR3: CASSQDQGLGVGNEQFF; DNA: TGTGCCAGCAGCCAAGATCAGGGACTAGGGGTGGGGAATGAGCAGTTCTTC
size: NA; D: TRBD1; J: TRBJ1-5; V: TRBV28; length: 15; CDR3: CASSLTGEGNQPQHF; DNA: TGTGCCAGCAGTCTTACAGGGGAAGGCAATCAGCCCCAGCATTTT
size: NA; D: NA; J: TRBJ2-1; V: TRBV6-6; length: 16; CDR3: CASSYERGGGYNEQFF; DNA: TGTGCCAGCAGTTACGAAAGGGGAGGAGGCTACAATGAGCAGTTCTTC
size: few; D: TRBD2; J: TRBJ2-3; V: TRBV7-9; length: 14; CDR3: CASSLTSGLDTQYF; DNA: TGTGCCAGCAGCTTAACTAGCGGTCTGGATACGCAGTATTTT
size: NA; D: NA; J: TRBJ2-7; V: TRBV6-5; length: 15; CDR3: CASSYSRRRAYEQYF; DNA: TGTGCCAGCAGTTACTCGCGCCGCAGGGCTTACGAGCAGTACTTC
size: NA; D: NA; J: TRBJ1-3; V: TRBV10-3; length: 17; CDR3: CAISATGTWESGNTIYF; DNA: TGTGCCATCAGTGCCACCGGGACATGGGAGTCTGGAAACACCATATATTTT
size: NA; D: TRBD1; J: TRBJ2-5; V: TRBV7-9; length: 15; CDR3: CASSGSGQGIETQYF; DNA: TGTGCCAGCAGCGGTTCGGGACAGGGTATAGAGACCCAGTACTTC
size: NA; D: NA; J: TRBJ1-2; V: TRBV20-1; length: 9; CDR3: CSADYGYTF; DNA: TGCAGTGCCGACTATGGCTACACCTTC
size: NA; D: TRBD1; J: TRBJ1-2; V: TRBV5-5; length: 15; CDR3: CASSIRQGANYGYTF; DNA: TGTGCCAGCAGCATCAGACAGGGGGCTAACTATGGCTACACCTTC
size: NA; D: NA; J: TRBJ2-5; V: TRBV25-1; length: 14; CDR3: CASSEMGHQETQYF; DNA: TGTGCCAGCAGTGAAATGGGCCATCAAGAGACCCAGTACTTC
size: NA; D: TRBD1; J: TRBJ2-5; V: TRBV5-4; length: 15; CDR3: CASTTGTETQETQYF; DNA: TGTGCCAGCACCACCGGGACAGAGACCCAAGAGACCCAGTACTTC
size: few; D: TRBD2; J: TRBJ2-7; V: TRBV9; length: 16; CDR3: CASSVGPGRGAYEQYF; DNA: TGTGCCAGCAGCGTAGGTCCAGGCCGGGGGGCCTACGAGCAGTACTTC
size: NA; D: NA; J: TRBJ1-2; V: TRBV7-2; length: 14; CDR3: CASSLDYGGYGYTF; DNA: TGTGCCAGCAGCTTAGATTACGGCGGCTATGGCTACACCTTC
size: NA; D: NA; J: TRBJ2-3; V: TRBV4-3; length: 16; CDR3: CASSQSRDIRGGTQYF; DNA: TGCGCCAGCAGCCAATCCCGGGACATACGAGGTGGTACGCAGTATTTT
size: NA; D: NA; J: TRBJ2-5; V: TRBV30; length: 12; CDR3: CAWSVMSGAQYF; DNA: TGTGCCTGGAGTGTAATGTCGGGGGCCCAGTACTTC
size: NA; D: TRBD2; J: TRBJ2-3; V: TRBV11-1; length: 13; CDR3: CASSPAGGWAQYF; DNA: TGTGCCAGCAGCCCAGCGGGGGGGTGGGCGCAGTATTTT
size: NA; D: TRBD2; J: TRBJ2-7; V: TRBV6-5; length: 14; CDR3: CASSVAGGGYEQYF; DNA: TGTGCCAGCAGTGTAGCGGGGGGCGGCTACGAGCAGTACTTC
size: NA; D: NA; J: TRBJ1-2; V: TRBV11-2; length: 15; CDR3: CASSLGREGVYGYTF; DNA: TGTGCCAGCAGCTTAGGCAGGGAGGGGGTCTATGGCTACACCTTC
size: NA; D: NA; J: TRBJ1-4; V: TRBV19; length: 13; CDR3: CASSVQGLGKLFF; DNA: TGTGCCAGTAGTGTCCAGGGCCTAGGAAAACTGTTTTTT
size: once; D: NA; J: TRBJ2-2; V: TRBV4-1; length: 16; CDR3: CASSQDQTRITGELFF; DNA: TGCGCCAGCAGCCAAGATCAGACTAGGATCACCGGGGAGCTGTTTTTT
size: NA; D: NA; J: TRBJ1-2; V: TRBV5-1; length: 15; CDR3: CASSSDREFPYGYTF; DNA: TGCGCCAGCAGCAGCGACAGAGAATTTCCCTATGGCTACACCTTC
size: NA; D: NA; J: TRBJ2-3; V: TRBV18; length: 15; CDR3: CASSPRGGSTDTQYF; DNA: TGTGCCAGCTCACCACGGGGAGGATCCACAGATACGCAGTATTTT
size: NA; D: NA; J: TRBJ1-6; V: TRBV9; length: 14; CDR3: CASSETGYNSPLHF; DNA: TGTGCCAGCAGCGAGACAGGATATAATTCACCCCTCCACTTT
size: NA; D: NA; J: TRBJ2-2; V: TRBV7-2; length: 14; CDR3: CASSLLRYSGELFF; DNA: TGTGCCAGCAGCTTATTGCGGTATTCCGGGGAGCTGTTTTTT
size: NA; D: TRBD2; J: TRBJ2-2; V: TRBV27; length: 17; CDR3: CASSLVWGLAGAGELFF; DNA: TGTGCCAGCAGTTTGGTGTGGGGACTAGCGGGGGCCGGGGAGCTGTTTTTT
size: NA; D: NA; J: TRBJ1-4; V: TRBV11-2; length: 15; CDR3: CASSFSGATNEKLFF; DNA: TGTGCCAGCAGCTTTTCGGGGGCAACTAATGAAAAACTGTTTTTT
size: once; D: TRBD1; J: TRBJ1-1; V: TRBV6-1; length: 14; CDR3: CASRERTGRFLAFF; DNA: TGTGCCAGCAGAGAGCGGACAGGGAGGTTTTTAGCTTTCTTT
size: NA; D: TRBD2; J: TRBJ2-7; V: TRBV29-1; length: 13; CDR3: CSVGGGTNYEQYF; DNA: TGCAGCGTTGGGGGGGGAACGAACTACGAGCAGTACTTC
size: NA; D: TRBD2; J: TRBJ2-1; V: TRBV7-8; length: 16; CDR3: CASSRQLAGGFNEQFF; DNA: TGTGCCAGCAGCCGCCAACTAGCGGGGGGGTTCAATGAGCAGTTCTTC
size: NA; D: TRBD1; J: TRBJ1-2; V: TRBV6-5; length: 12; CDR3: CASQTGVGGYTF; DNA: TGTGCCAGCCAAACAGGGGTAGGCGGCTACACCTTC
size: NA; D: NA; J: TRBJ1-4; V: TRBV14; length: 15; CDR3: CASSHHRATNEKLFF; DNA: TGTGCCAGCAGCCACCACAGGGCAACTAATGAAAAACTGTTTTTT
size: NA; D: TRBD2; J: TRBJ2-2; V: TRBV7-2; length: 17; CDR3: CASSLAWDYINTGELFF; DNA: TGTGCCAGCAGCTTAGCCTGGGACTACATTAACACCGGGGAGCTGTTTTTT
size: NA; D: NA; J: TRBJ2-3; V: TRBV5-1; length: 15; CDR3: CASSLGGGVKDTQYF; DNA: TGCGCCAGCAGCTTGGGAGGGGGGGTAAAGGATACGCAGTATTTT
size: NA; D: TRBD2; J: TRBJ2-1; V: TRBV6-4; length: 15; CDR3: CASSEASGEYNEQFF; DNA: TGTGCCAGCAGTGAGGCTAGCGGGGAGTACAATGAGCAGTTCTTC
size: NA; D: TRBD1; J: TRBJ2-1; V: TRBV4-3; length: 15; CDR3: CASSQPGQHRNEQFF; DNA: TGCGCCAGCAGCCAGCCGGGACAGCACCGGAATGAGCAGTTCTTC
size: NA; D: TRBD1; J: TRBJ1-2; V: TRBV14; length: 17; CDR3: CASSQDLVSGGAYGYTF; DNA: TGTGCCAGCAGCCAAGATCTTGTATCAGGGGGCGCCTATGGCTACACCTTC
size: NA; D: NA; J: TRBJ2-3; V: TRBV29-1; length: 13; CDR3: CSVVRFLGDTQYF; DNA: TGCAGCGTTGTTCGCTTCCTGGGCGATACGCAGTATTTT
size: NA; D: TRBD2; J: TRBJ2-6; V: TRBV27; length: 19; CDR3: CASRLGGLAGGSGANVLTF; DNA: TGTGCCAGCCGCCTTGGGGGACTAGCGGGGGGGTCTGGGGCCAACGTCCTGACTTTC
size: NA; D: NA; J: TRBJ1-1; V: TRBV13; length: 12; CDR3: CASSNPRTEAFF; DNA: TGTGCCAGCAGCAACCCTAGGACTGAAGCTTTCTTT